This record looks at one T cell receptor beta chain sequence and its context. These data come from a study of blood T cell repertoires in COVID-19. V lost 3 bases and J lost 2, with 15 bases in between. Germline V gene data show CDR1 as MGHDK and CDR2 as SYGVNS. The length of the CDR3 is 16 residues. The method was immunoSEQ multiplex PCR; TCRdb's version includes in-frame clones alone and lacks a portion of them. The sample lists approximately 350,000 clones; around 90% were seen once. The chain joins TRBV25-1 to TRBJ2-3; TRBD1 is a possible D gene (5 bases). The source of this sequence is a woman aged 18 to 35 who had recovered from COVID-19. Input material: peripheral blood. The CDR3 sequence is CASSDRVRGLTDTQYF. Here the CDR3 DNA reads TGTGCCAGCAGTGATAGGGTAAGGGGCCTCACAGATACGCAGTATTTT.